A single sample gave rise to the 29 T cell receptor beta chains below, sequenced in a study of regulatory T cells in long-lasting Graves disease. Time point indicated: newly diagnosed GD, antithyroid drugs for less than 3 months. From RNA extracted from PBMCs, the TCR library was made. Construction of the TCR beta libraries employed iRepertoire HTBI primers in conjunction with Arm-PCR of CDR3 regions. In TCRdb, the multiplex PCR reads were re-called with MiXCR into one record per CDR3 protein. The data hold around 360,000 distinct CDR3 sequences, with roughly 16% observed a single time. The data were also submitted as part of a second study, on T cells in Graves' hyperthyroidism and ophthalmopathy.

The specimen comprised peripheral blood mononuclear cells (PBMCs), sampled at new diagnosis, from a patient treated with antithyroid drugs. The receptors stem from a woman aged 18-29 years with Graves disease.

This clonotype was detected a few times. The V and J genes are TRBV7-6 and TRBJ2-7; D gene uncertain. The CDR3 has 14 amino acids. The germline V gene has CDR1 SGHVS and CDR2 FNYEAQ. The V end lost 0 bases, the J end lost 4 bases, and 10 bases lay between the germline ends. The CDR3 spells CASSLAERDYEQYF. The CDR3 DNA is TGTGCCAGCAGCTTAGCGGAGAGAGATTACGAGCAGTACTTC.

This clonotype showed up many times. The rearrangement links TRBV4-1 to TRBJ2-1, with D possibly called TRBD1 or TRBD2 (5 bases each). The CDR3 extends over 15 amino acids. V was pared by 5 bases and J by 5 bases, with 16 bases between. CDR1 and CDR2 (germline): MGHRA, YSYEKL. The CDR3 sequence: CASSWGSGRNNEQFF. For the CDR3, the DNA is TGCGCCAGCAGCTGGGGCAGCGGACGGAACAATGAGCAGTTCTTC.

This clonotype was seen at least ten times. The rearrangement joins TRBV5-1 to TRBJ1-1, with unresolved D. From germline, CDR1 is SGHRS and CDR2 YFSETQ. Trimming pared 0 bases from V and 1 base from J, leaving 10 bases between. The CDR3 is 15 amino acids. CDR3 in amino acids: CASSLEPGWNTEAFF. The CDR3, as DNA: TGCGCCAGCAGCTTGGAGCCGGGCTGGAACACTGAAGCTTTCTTT.

This clonotype was counted many times. This chain joins TRBV7-2 and TRBJ2-7; D is perhaps TRBD2 (6 bases). Germline V lookup: CDR1 SGHTA, CDR2 FQGNSA. V was pared by 5 bases and J by 3 bases, with 14 bases between. CDR3 size: 14 residues. The CDR3 DNA reads TGTGCCAGCAGCCCGGGAGCGGATCGCTACGAGCAGTACTTC. Translating it yields CASSPGADRYEQYF.

There are a few counts of this clonotype. The rearrangement uses TRBV30 and TRBJ1-1; 7 bases fit TRBD1. The CDR3 length is 15 residues. The germline V gene has CDR1 GTSNPN and CDR2 SVGIG (reference sequence). The ends lost 3 bases at V and 4 bases at J; junction bases unmatched: 11. DNA of the CDR3: TGTGCCTGGAGCCCTATGGGGACAGATAGCACTGAAGCTTTCTTT. Translating it yields CAWSPMGTDSTEAFF.

The table lists this clonotype with many counts. The rearrangement uses TRBV30 and TRBJ2-7; TRBD2 might be the D (5 bases). CDR3 length: 12 amino acids. V was shortened by 4 bases and J by 2 bases, with 9 bases between the two germline ends. Germline-derived CDR1 and CDR2 are GTSNPN and SVGIG (reference sequence). The CDR3 DNA sequence: TGTGCCTGGAAAGAGGGAACCTACGAGCAGTACTTC. It encodes CAWKEGTYEQYF. Supplemented by reference TRBV30 and TRBJ2-7, the full variable domain reads SQTIHQWPATLVQPVGSPLSLECTVEGTSNPNLYWYRQAAGRGLQLLFYSVGIGQISSEVPQNLSASRPQDRQFILSSKKLLLSDSGFYLCAWKEGTYEQYFGPGTRLTVT.

The chain joins TRBV10-3 to TRBJ2-5; 10 bases map to TRBD1. There are 15 residues in the CDR3. In germline, CDR1 is ENHRY, CDR2 SYGVKD. The V and J ends lost 2 bases and 3 bases, in that order; junction bases with no gene match: 3. The CDR3 bases are TGTGCCATCAGTGAGGGACAGGGGGGAAAAGAGACCCAGTACTTC. This sequence encodes CAISEGQGGKETQYF.

The chain employs TRBV9 and TRBJ2-3; possibly TRBD1 or TRBD2 for D (5 bases each). The DNA end is a closer match to TRBJ2-1, so the J assignment may be wrong. The CDR3 is 16 amino acids. Germline CDR1 reads SGDLS; CDR2 reads YYNGEE. The CDR3 spells CASSLLLRESYDEQFF. The CDR3 nucleotides are TGTGCCAGCAGCCTTTTACTCAGGGAGTCATACGATGAGCAGTTCTTC.

This clonotype appeared a few times. The chain couples TRBV7-3 to TRBJ2-2; TRBD2 agrees at 13 bases. Germline CDR1 and CDR2: SGHTA and FQGTGA. This CDR3 region has 15 residues. V trimming: 3 bases; J trimming: 6 bases; junction bases outside the gene matches: 1. The CDR3 DNA is TGTGCCAGCAGCTTTGGACTAGCGGGAGCCGGGGAGCTGTTTTTT. Protein product: CASSFGLAGAGELFF.

This chain links TRBV28 with TRBJ1-1; tentatively, D is TRBD1 (5 bases). CDR1 MDHEN and CDR2 SYDVKM come from the germline V gene. V lost 0 bases to trimming and J lost 9 bases, with 8 bases between them. The CDR3 has 12 amino acids. CDR3 loop: CASSLWGTQAFF. The CDR3 DNA sequence: TGTGCCAGCAGTTTATGGGGGACCCAAGCTTTCTTT.

In this sample, this clonotype turned up many times. This chain connects TRBV12-3 or TRBV12-4 to TRBJ2-5; a possible D gene is TRBD2 (5 bases). V was pared by 3 bases and J by 5 bases, with 13 bases between. This CDR3 has 14 amino acids. The DNA for the CDR3 is TGTGCCAGCAGTTTGCTTCCCGGGATGGAGACCCAGTACTTC. It translates to CASSLLPGMETQYF.

This clonotype was seen repeatedly, ten times or more. The chain joins TRBV12-3 or TRBV12-4 to TRBJ1-2, with D possibly TRBD1 on 5 matching bases. V lost 6 bases and J 1 base, leaving 18 bases between the germline ends. The CDR3 has 16 residues. Written as DNA, the CDR3 is TGTGCCAGCAGAAAATGGGGGACGGAGGATAACTATGGCTACACCTTC. Its translation is CASRKWGTEDNYGYTF.

This clonotype was recorded many times. This chain links TRBV20-1 with TRBJ1-6; D perhaps matches TRBD1 (6 bases). The CDR3 length is 17 residues. CDR1 and CDR2 from the germline V gene are DFQATT and SNEGSKA (reference sequence). The V gene lost 0 bases and the J gene lost 10 bases, with 22 bases spanning the gap. This chain's CDR3 is CSARDGGAAGVMSPLHF. CDR3 in DNA: TGCAGTGCTAGAGATGGGGGGGCCGCAGGGGTAATGTCACCCCTCCACTTT.

This clonotype was seen at least ten times. In DNA form, the CDR3 reads TGTGCCAGCAGCCGGCTCGGACAGGGGCAAGAGACCCAGTACTTC. As protein: CASSRLGQGQETQYF. The chain uses TRBV12-3 or TRBV12-4 and TRBJ2-5, with TRBD1 matching 9 bases. V was clipped by 6 bases and J by 2 bases; unmatched bases: 7. The CDR3 is made up of 15 amino acids.

Many counts were recorded for this clonotype. The gene calls are TRBV24-1 and TRBJ2-5, with D perhaps TRBD1 or TRBD2 (5 bases each). The V gene lost 2 bases and the J gene lost 1 base, with 7 bases spanning the gap. The CDR3 covers 14 residues. Germline V CDR1 and CDR2: KGHDR, SFDVKD. This CDR3 is CATSDSGTQETQYF. The DNA of the CDR3 is TGTGCCACCAGTGATTCCGGGACCCAAGAGACCCAGTACTTC.

This clonotype was seen repeatedly, ten times or more. The chain carries TRBV30 and TRBJ1-2; D is uncertain. Germline V gives CDR1 GTSNPN, CDR2 SVGIG (reference sequence). V was clipped by 0 bases and J by 4 bases, with 15 bases between them. The CDR3 is made up of 15 amino acids. For the CDR3, the DNA is TGTGCCTGGAGTGTGAGGCGCCTGGGGAGCTATGGCTACACCTTC. It encodes CAWSVRRLGSYGYTF.

This clonotype has ten or more counts. The gene calls are TRBV12-3 or TRBV12-4 and TRBJ1-1, with D possibly TRBD1 on 6 matching bases. Trimming took 8 bases from V and 8 from J, leaving 15 bases between them. CDR3 length: 12 residues. CDR3 sequence reads: CASYLGGAEAFF. The CDR3 DNA reads TGTGCCAGCTATTTAGGGGGGGCAGAAGCTTTCTTT.

The chain employs TRBV29-1 and TRBJ2-1, with a tentative D call TRBD1 (6 bases). CDR1 SQVTM and CDR2 ANQGSEA come from the germline V gene. V lost 6 bases, J lost 8 bases, and 8 bases lay in between. This CDR3 spans 10 amino acids. The CDR3, as DNA: TGCAGCGTGGGGGCCTATGAGCAGTTCTTC. Translation gives CSVGAYEQFF.

Comments on this clonotype: This could be a read error, since a much larger clone is one nucleotide away. The chain recombines TRBV5-5 with TRBJ2-1; 7 bases are shared with TRBD1. CDR1 and CDR2 from the germline V gene are SGHKS and YYEKEE (reference sequence). This CDR3 contains 15 residues. The CDR3 DNA is TGTGCCGGCAGCTTGGTAGGGGGCAGGGTGCATGAGCAGTTCTTC. Translated, it gives CAGSLVGGRVHEQFF.

This clonotype was recorded at least ten times. The chain employs TRBV2 and TRBJ2-1; no clear D gene. CDR1 SNHLY and CDR2 FYNNEI come from the germline V gene. V lost 1 base, J lost 0 bases, and 7 bases lay in between. The length of the CDR3 is 15 residues. CDR3 sequence reads: CASSEGESSYNEQFF. CDR3 DNA: TGTGCCAGCAGTGAAGGAGAGAGCTCCTACAATGAGCAGTTCTTC. The complete variable domain, with remaining parts taken from reference TRBV2 and TRBJ2-1, reads EPEVTQTPSHQVTQMGQEVILRCVPISNHLYFYWYRQILGQKVEFLVSFYNNEISEKSEIFDDQFSVERPDGSNFTLKIRSTKLEDSAMYFCASSEGESSYNEQFFGPGTRLTVL.

This clonotype appeared a few times. This sequence joins TRBV15 and TRBJ2-7; D is perhaps TRBD1 or TRBD2 (5 bases each). CDR3 length equals 15 residues. Trimming cost V 4 bases and J 7 bases, with 20 bases left between them. Germline CDR1 reads LNHNV; CDR2 reads YYDKDF (reference sequence). Written as DNA, the CDR3 is TGTGCCACCAGCATTGACAGAGCCTACACGGGGGAGCAGTACTTC. It is translated as CATSIDRAYTGEQYF.

The CDR3 protein is CASSLGRGGLDRSYNEQFF. The CDR3 nucleotides are TGTGCCAGCAGTTTAGGGCGGGGGGGATTAGACAGGTCCTACAATGAGCAGTTCTTC. The genes are TRBV28 and TRBJ2-1; 9 nucleotides match TRBD2. CDR1 and CDR2 from the germline V gene are MDHEN and SYDVKM. Trimming cost V 2 bases and J 1 base; bases outside gene matches: 12. This CDR3 region has 19 residues.

This clonotype was recorded at least ten times. The genes are TRBV19 and TRBJ2-7; D might be TRBD2 (5 bases). CDR3 length: 15 residues. Looked up from germline, CDR1 is LNHDA and CDR2 is SQIVND (reference sequence). Trimming pared 6 bases from V and 0 bases from J, leaving 15 bases between. This CDR3 is CASRTAEGSSYEQYF. CDR3 nucleotides: TGTGCCAGTAGGACCGCAGAGGGAAGCTCCTACGAGCAGTACTTC.

The rearrangement links TRBV27 to TRBJ2-7; TRBD2 agrees at 11 bases. This CDR3 has 18 amino acids. CDR1 is MNHEY and CDR2 is SMNVEV in the germline V gene (reference sequence). V dropped 4 bases and J dropped 3; count of bases not matched to a gene: 14. The CDR3 region has the DNA TGTGCCAGCAGTTCCCTAACCGCCGGGACTAGCGGATTCTACGAGCAGTACTTC. Amino acids: CASSSLTAGTSGFYEQYF.

This clonotype has ten or more counts. The chain uses TRBV30 and TRBJ2-2; 9 nucleotides match TRBD1. The CDR3 consists of 18 residues. The J segment lost 6 bases and the V segment lost 7 bases, leaving 21 bases of the junction unmatched. Germline V gene lookup returns CDR1 GTSNPN and CDR2 SVGIG (reference sequence). The CDR3 DNA sequence: TGTGCCTCTCTCGGTCCTCGGACAGGGGAATTTTTTGCCGGGGAGCTGTTTTTT. It codes for CASLGPRTGEFFAGELFF.

There are many counts of this clonotype. The chain employs TRBV28 and TRBJ1-4; perhaps TRBD1 as D (6 bases). Germline V gene lookup returns CDR1 MDHEN and CDR2 SYDVKM. V was cut by 6 bases and J by 1 base, with 9 bases left in between. This CDR3 is built from 14 residues. DNA for the CDR3: TGTGCCAGCAGGGACAGAGAAACTAATGAAAAACTGTTTTTT. Its translation is CASRDRETNEKLFF.

This clonotype has ten or more counts. This chain connects TRBV12-3 or TRBV12-4 to TRBJ1-2; D might be TRBD1 (6 bases). Deletions cut 6 bases from V and 4 bases from J, with 15 bases between. The CDR3 has 14 amino acids. CDR3 nucleotides: TGTGCCAGCAGCCAACGAGGGGGTACCTATGGCTACACCTTC. This gives the protein CASSQRGGTYGYTF.

J is TRBJ1-4 and V is TRBV28, with unresolved D. This CDR3 comprises 14 residues. Germline V gene sequence: CDR1 MDHEN, CDR2 SYDVKM. Deletions cut 6 bases from V and 1 base from J, with 9 bases between. The CDR3: CASSPGLTNEKLFF. CDR3 DNA: TGTGCCAGCAGCCCGGGGTTAACTAATGAAAAACTGTTTTTT.

This clonotype was counted between two and nine times. V usage is TRBV27 and J usage is TRBJ1-1; maybe TRBD1 (5 bases). The V and J ends lost 8 bases and 7 bases respectively, with 14 bases between them. Germline loops: CDR1 MNHEY, CDR2 SMNVEV (reference sequence). This CDR3 spans 12 amino acids. The CDR3, as DNA: TGTGCCAGCCGTCCATGGGGCGGTGAAGCTTTCTTT. Amino acids: CASRPWGGEAFF.